This T cell receptor (beta chain) was captured in a study of cytomegalovirus exposure and HLA in healthy donors (dated by TCRdb to about 2017). With respect to the entire study: A later analysis indicated that the 120 validation repertoires were generated on the platform also employed for the approximately 700 repertoires of the first cohort. A separate validation cohort of over a hundred different subjects was used in addition to the roughly 700-subject first cohort. High-throughput TCR immunosequencing, statistical association of individual TCRs with disease status, and machine learning were combined to predict cytomegalovirus infection status. The study was designed to test whether signatures of past pathogen exposure could be identified by cataloging public T cell receptors. Results and caveats for the whole study, not just this receptor: Three of the identified cytomegalovirus-associated TCR beta chains were confirmed in vitro to be specific for cytomegalovirus antigens. It was suggested by the authors that the approach could potentially be generalized to other disease states and immunological phenotypes. The classifier was reported to diagnose cytomegalovirus status with high specificity and sensitivity in both the original cohort and the validation cohort. A total of 150 or so TCR beta chains were listed by the study as associated with cytomegalovirus. Across donors, most TCR sequences were observed very rarely, whereas some public TCRs were present in many individuals. The validation cohort had no HLA typing available for a later analysis, so co-occurrence within that cohort was assessed over all 130 or so repertoires. In a later analysis, TCRs clustered in the first cohort were found to also tend to co-occur in the 120 or so validation repertoires, with 94% of cluster scores above 0.

The donors were included in the validation cohort of 120 subjects, a group kept apart from the roughly 700-subject first cohort. Per the germline V gene (reference sequence), SEHNR is the CDR1 and FQNEAQ is the CDR2. At the junction V is shortened by 0 bases and J by 1 base, with 4 bases in between. The CDR3 covers 14 residues, taking in both the cysteine and the phenylalanine. The sequence is cut down to CDR3 DNA, 42 bases in frame from base 1. Comments on this clone: The antigen this receptor binds is unknown. The sample holds no much larger clone one base away, and base qualities are not on file.

The protocol used for the library was the immunoSEQ multiplex PCR assay. The paper's processing steps were these. To diagnose cytomegalovirus status from the catalog of TCR beta chain sequences, a statistical classification framework was built. TCRdb obtained this table from immuneACCESS and retained in-frame rearrangements with V and J assigned. These tables miss some clones; where compared with another copy, unresolved V genes account for less than half of the shortfall, and the remainder is unexplained. V, J and clone size were drawn from that table, and D and trimming were deduced from the DNA. The table for this sample lists 120,000 to 150,000 clones; roughly nine tenths of them were counted only once. In total, the top ten clones hold under 3% of the sample.

Sequencing input: PBMCs. The TCR was taken from a man aged 18 to 30 in good health and CMV-seronegative. This chain joins TRBV7-9 to TRBJ1-5; confidence is insufficient to name the D gene. The DNA sequence is TGTGCCAGCAGCTTAGCCGGGAGCAATCAGCCCCAGCATTTT. This encodes CASSLAGSNQPQHF.